These 27 T cell receptor beta chains were sequenced from one sample in a study of T cell changes during pregnancy in multiple sclerosis. Profiling relied on immunoSEQ multiplex PCR, and the TCRdb table lists in-frame clones only, not all of them. The data hold 85,000 to 110,000 clones, with 92% observed a single time. Here the sequenced sample was peripheral blood, taken after pregnancy. The source is a female donor with multiple sclerosis, enrolled in a pregnancy study.

The chain carries TRBV9 and TRBJ1-1; D is unresolved. V was cut by 0 bases and J by 4 bases, with 7 bases left in between. Germline CDR1 SGDLS, CDR2 YYNGEE. CDR3 length equals 13 residues. The CDR3, as DNA: TGTGCCAGCAGCGTAGCTACGAGCACTGAAGCTTTCTTT. Protein sequence: CASSVATSTEAFF.

V is TRBV9 and J is TRBJ2-3; a possible D gene is TRBD2 (5 bases). Per the germline V gene, CDR1 is SGDLS and CDR2 is YYNGEE. The CDR3 covers 16 residues. Trimming stripped 4 bases from V and 4 bases from J, with 19 bases between. The DNA of the CDR3 is TGTGCCAGCAGCCCCTCCCCCCTAGCCCCCCCAGATACGCAGTATTTT. This gives the protein CASSPSPLAPPDTQYF.

The gene calls are TRBV19 and TRBJ2-1; unclear D gene. The CDR3 loop spans 14 amino acids. Trimming pared 2 bases from V and 15 bases from J, leaving 20 bases between. CDR1 and CDR2 (germline): LNHDA, SQIVND (reference sequence). The CDR3: CASSITVTTRARFF. The CDR3 region has the DNA TGTGCCAGTAGTATAACCGTTACTACGAGAGCGCGGTTCTTC.

The rearrangement joins TRBV4-1 to TRBJ2-1; D may be TRBD1 (5 bases). The CDR3 covers 12 residues. V lost 0 bases and J 12 bases, leaving 9 bases between the germline ends. CDR1 and CDR2 from the germline V gene are MGHRA and YSYEKL. DNA for the CDR3: TGCGCCAGCAGCCAAGAGGGGCATGGGCAGTTCTTC. It is translated as CASSQEGHGQFF.

This chain uses TRBV9 with TRBJ1-2; 9 nucleotides align to TRBD1. Germline CDR1 is SGDLS and CDR2 is YYNGEE. The CDR3 has 17 residues. J gave up 7 bases and V 3 bases, and 16 bases lay outside the gene matches. The CDR3 bases are TGTGCCAGCAGCGCCGGGACAGGGACCGTACGCCGTCCTGGCTACACCTTC. Residues: CASSAGTGTVRRPGYTF.

The chain carries TRBV5-1 and TRBJ1-1; TRBD1 might be the D (5 bases). Trimming cost V 4 bases and J 0 bases, with 13 bases left between them. The CDR3 contains 15 residues. CDR1 is SGHRS, CDR2 YFSETQ, per germline. The CDR3 DNA is TGCGCCAGCAGCCTCCAGGGCAGCATGAACACTGAAGCTTTCTTT. It translates to CASSLQGSMNTEAFF.

The chain links TRBV14 to TRBJ2-5, with a weak D call TRBD1 (5 bases). This CDR3 region has 16 residues. Deletions cut 2 bases from V and 4 bases from J, with 17 bases between. Germline V gene sequence: CDR1 SGHDN, CDR2 FVKESK. The CDR3 region is CASSQRRGFLGETQYF. The DNA for the CDR3 is TGTGCCAGCAGCCAACGAAGGGGTTTTCTGGGAGAGACCCAGTACTTC.

This rearrangement joins TRBV19 to TRBJ2-1; TRBD2 might be the D (5 bases). CDR1 is LNHDA, CDR2 SQIVND, per germline (reference sequence). The CDR3 has 17 residues. The V gene lost 1 base and the J gene lost 0 bases, with 13 bases spanning the gap. In DNA form, the CDR3 reads TGTGCCAGTAGTATAGGAGCGGCCAGAAGCTCCTACAATGAGCAGTTCTTC. Amino acids: CASSIGAARSSYNEQFF.

CDR3: CASSLDGRARGSYEQYF. The CDR3 DNA follows: TGTGCCAGCAGCTTGGACGGGAGGGCAAGAGGATCCTACGAGCAGTACTTC. V and J are TRBV5-4 and TRBJ2-7, with 8 positions matching TRBD2. V lost 0 bases to trimming and J lost 1 base; unmatched junction nucleotides: 9. In germline, CDR1 is SGHNT, CDR2 YYREEE (reference sequence). CDR3 length: 17 residues.

The chain joins TRBV5-1 to TRBJ2-1; D is unresolved. The ends were cut back, 5 bases at V and 5 bases at J, with 8 bases in the middle. Germline loops: CDR1 SGHRS, CDR2 YFSETQ. The CDR3 has 12 residues. The CDR3, as DNA: TGCGCCAGCAGACATACAGACAATGAGCAGTTCTTC. Translation gives CASRHTDNEQFF.

The gene calls are TRBV7-2 and TRBJ2-2; 7 bases fit TRBD1. V gave up 5 bases and J gave up 5 bases; unmatched junction bases: 11. The CDR3 extends over 16 amino acids. CDR1 and CDR2 (germline): SGHTA, FQGNSA. CDR3 sequence: CASSPRGARGTGELFF. The CDR3 region has the DNA TGTGCCAGCAGCCCTAGAGGGGCCAGGGGGACCGGGGAGCTGTTTTTT.

The chain uses TRBV10-3 and TRBJ1-3; tentative D call: TRBD1 (5 bases). CDR1 is ENHRY, CDR2 SYGVKD, per germline. The CDR3 extends over 14 amino acids. Trimming took 7 bases from V and 3 from J, leaving 13 bases between them. In DNA, the CDR3 is TGTGCCATCACCCCGGGGGTAATTGGAAACACCATATATTTT. Translated: CAITPGVIGNTIYF.

This sequence joins TRBV16 and TRBJ1-4; D gene ambiguous. The germline gives CDR1 KGHSY, CDR2 FQNENV. The V end lost 2 bases, the J end lost 2 bases, and 9 bases lay between the germline ends. The CDR3 totals 15 residues. The CDR3 sequence: CASSQVADTNEKLFF. In DNA form, the CDR3 reads TGTGCCAGCAGCCAAGTGGCAGATACTAATGAAAAACTGTTTTTT.

DNA for the CDR3: TGTGCCAGCAGCCGGGACAGCCTCAATCAGCCCCAGCATTTT. Its translation: CASSRDSLNQPQHF. V usage is TRBV6-6 and J usage is TRBJ1-5; 7 bases match TRBD1. Unmatched junction bases numbered 5, after V lost 6 bases and J lost 3 bases. This CDR3 region has 14 residues. CDR1 and CDR2 (germline): MNHNY, SVGAGI (reference sequence).

In its sample, this clone was seen once. The chain has TRBV7-9 and TRBJ2-1; 7 bases agree with TRBD1. J gave up 9 bases and V 3 bases, and 8 bases lay outside the gene matches. The CDR3 length is 14 residues. Looked up from germline, CDR1 is SEHNR and CDR2 is FQNEAQ (reference sequence). CDR3 region: CASSLGTVRTEQFF. CDR3 nucleotide sequence: TGTGCCAGCAGCTTGGGGACAGTGAGAACTGAGCAGTTCTTC.

The chain carries TRBV27 and TRBJ1-4; weak D call: TRBD1 (6 bases). Germline CDR1 MNHEY, CDR2 SMNVEV (reference sequence). V was trimmed by 4 bases and J by 5 bases, leaving 14 bases between them. The CDR3 has 15 amino acids. The CDR3 DNA follows: TGTGCCAGCAGTTCACAGGGCTTTAGAAATGAAAAACTGTTTTTT. Protein sequence: CASSSQGFRNEKLFF.

The chain joins TRBV6-5 to TRBJ2-7, with TRBD2 identical over 8 bases. Germline V gene lookup returns CDR1 MNHEY and CDR2 SVGAGI. The CDR3 runs to 16 residues. The ends lost 2 bases at V and 0 bases at J; junction bases unmatched: 6. CDR3 sequence (DNA): TGTGCCAGCAGTTACGCTAGCGGGCCGAGCTCCTACGAGCAGTACTTC. It yields the protein CASSYASGPSSYEQYF.

The V call is TRBV30, the J call TRBJ1-1; D perhaps matches TRBD1 (5 bases). This CDR3 contains 13 residues. Germline V CDR1 and CDR2: GTSNPN, SVGIG (reference sequence). The ends were cut back, 3 bases at V and 4 bases at J, with 12 bases in the middle. CDR3 loop: CAWRGLPGTEAFF. For the CDR3, the DNA is TGTGCCTGGAGGGGACTGCCGGGCACTGAAGCTTTCTTT.

In this sample, this clone turned up once. The rearrangement joins TRBV6-5 to TRBJ1-1; TRBD1 is a possible D gene (5 bases). The CDR3 loop spans 13 amino acids. V was pared by 4 bases and J by 7 bases, with 13 bases between. Per the germline V gene, CDR1 is MNHEY and CDR2 is SVGAGI. CDR3 loop: CASSLGGEVEAFF. The CDR3, as DNA: TGTGCCAGCAGTTTGGGAGGGGAAGTTGAAGCTTTCTTT.

The chain combines TRBV5-4 with TRBJ2-6; TRBD2 agrees at 9 bases. The germline CDR1 and CDR2 sequences are SGHNT and YYREEE (reference sequence). J gave up 0 bases and V 5 bases, and 12 bases lay outside the gene matches. CDR3 length equals 19 residues. This CDR3 reads CASSSGTSSDSSGANVLTF. CDR3 DNA: TGTGCCAGCAGTTCCGGGACTAGCAGCGATAGCTCTGGGGCCAACGTCCTGACTTTC.

The J gene is TRBJ2-3, the V gene TRBV9; the match to TRBD1 covers 7 bases. Germline assignment: CDR1 SGDLS and CDR2 YYNGEE. Trimming at V came to 4 bases and at J to 2 bases, leaving 10 bases not matched to a gene. This CDR3 is 16 amino acids long. The CDR3 region has the DNA TGTGCCAGCAGCCGCCCCGGGACAGAGCCCACAGATACGCAGTATTTT. This gives the protein CASSRPGTEPTDTQYF.

This chain links TRBV6-4 with TRBJ2-2; the D gene is possibly TRBD2 (7 bases). Trimming took 8 bases from V and 3 from J, leaving 16 bases between them. Germline-derived CDR1 and CDR2 are MRHNA and SNTAGT. The length of the CDR3 is 15 residues. CDR3 DNA: TGTGCCAGCCACCCCCGCGGGGGCCACACCGGGGAGCTGTTTTTT. Translating it yields CASHPRGGHTGELFF.

The chain carries TRBV7-9 and TRBJ1-3, with TRBD1 as a possible D gene (6 bases). The CDR3 is 17 residues long. Germline assignment: CDR1 SEHNR and CDR2 FQNEAQ (reference sequence). Between the trimmed V and J ends, which lost 3 bases and 3 bases, there was a span of 18 bases. The CDR3 DNA sequence: TGTGCCAGCAGCTTTGACAAAACAGGGCCATTTGGAAACACCATATATTTT. As protein: CASSFDKTGPFGNTIYF.

The J gene is TRBJ2-3, the V gene TRBV7-9; TRBD2 aligns across 8 bases. The CDR3 loop spans 16 amino acids. V shed 1 base and J 4 bases; nucleotides not matched to a gene: 7. The germline CDR1 and CDR2 sequences are SEHNR and FQNEAQ (reference sequence). This CDR3 is CASSLGERERSDTQYF. The CDR3 bases are TGTGCCAGCAGCTTAGGAGAGCGGGAGCGGTCAGATACGCAGTATTTT.

V usage is TRBV7-2 and J usage is TRBJ1-1; TRBD1 might be the D (6 bases). Germline V CDR1 and CDR2: SGHTA, FQGNSA. The CDR3 contains 14 residues. Between the trimmed V and J ends, which lost 4 bases and 7 bases, there was a span of 16 bases. CDR3 in DNA: TGTGCCAGCAGCTCGGACAGTCGAATTTTTGAAGCTTTCTTT. It is translated as CASSSDSRIFEAFF. The entire variable domain, with the rest obtained from reference TRBV7-2 and TRBJ1-1, is as follows: GAGVSQSPSNKVTEKGKDVELRCDPISGHTALYWYRQSLGQGLEFLIYFQGNSAPDKSGLPSDRFSAERTGGSVSTLTIQRTQQEDSAVYLCASSSDSRIFEAFFGQGTRLTVV.

The chain joins TRBV7-8 to TRBJ1-2; 7 nucleotides agree with TRBD1. V gave up 0 bases and J gave up 8 bases; unmatched junction bases: 6. The length of the CDR3 is 14 residues. Looked up from germline, CDR1 is SGHVS and CDR2 is FQNEAQ. The CDR3 spells CASSLALAGGGYTF. The CDR3 DNA is TGTGCCAGCAGCTTAGCGCTGGCAGGGGGAGGCTACACCTTC.

The rearrangement links TRBV2 to TRBJ1-5; no reliable D call. CDR3 length: 14 residues. V dropped 6 bases and J dropped 11 bases, with 20 bases sitting between them. Looked up from germline, CDR1 is SNHLY and CDR2 is FYNNEI. The CDR3 DNA sequence: TGTGCCAGCAGCGAACCTTATGCCTTGGCCGCCCAGCATTTT. This encodes CASSEPYALAAQHF.